Shown below are 14 T cell receptor beta chains from a single sample sequenced in a study of early T cells in non-severe SARS-CoV-2 infection (dated by TCRdb to the early 2020s). Receptor amplification or capture employed 5' RACE. The listed sequencing device is NextSeq 500. TCRdb applied fastp at Q25 and MiXCR to the public reads, then kept only in-frame beta chains. Rows are combined by CDR3 protein, so each entry shows the most common genes and DNA. This sample comprises under 35,000 distinct CDR3 sequences, 9.5% to 10% of them detected only once. The top ten constitute around 15% of the sample. Sequenced sample: whole blood. Receptors originate from an adult who was a healthcare worker with PCR-confirmed SARS-CoV-2 infection or an uninfected control (not recorded which).

This clonotype showed up many times. The chain links TRBV7-2 to TRBJ2-5, with a possible D match to TRBD2 (5 bases). CDR3 length: 14 residues. Per the germline V gene, CDR1 is SGHTA and CDR2 is FQGNSA. V shed 1 base and J shed 4 bases, with 10 bases lying between them. In DNA form, the CDR3 reads TGTGCCAGCAGCTTAGTGTCGGGAACAGAGACCCAGTACTTC. This sequence encodes CASSLVSGTETQYF.

This clonotype came up a few times. V gene TRBV10-2 combines with J gene TRBJ1-1, with D perhaps matching TRBD1 (6 bases). The CDR3 has 15 residues. V lost 8 bases, J lost 4 bases, and 20 bases lay in between. Germline V lookup: CDR1 WSHSY, CDR2 SAAADI. The CDR3 bases are TGCGCCAGCCTAAATCCAACAGGGACGCGCACTGAAGCTTTCTTT. Its protein product is CASLNPTGTRTEAFF.

This clonotype appeared many times. The chain employs TRBV10-3 and TRBJ2-3; D gene ambiguous. Germline CDR1 is ENHRY and CDR2 is SYGVKD. The CDR3 is 12 amino acids. V dropped 9 bases and J dropped 2 bases, with 9 bases sitting between them. For the CDR3, the DNA is TGTGCCATACAGCAGAACACAGATACGCAGTATTTT. It encodes CAIQQNTDTQYF.

This clonotype was observed a single time. The J gene is TRBJ2-1, the V gene TRBV7-3; no clear D gene. CDR1 SGHTA and CDR2 FQGTGA come from the germline V gene. The CDR3 length is 14 residues. V was clipped by 0 bases and J by 6 bases, with 9 bases between them. CDR3 DNA: TGTGCCAGCAGCTTAACGGGTTGGGGCAATGAGCAGTTCTTC. This gives the protein CASSLTGWGNEQFF. Variable domain in full (rest from reference TRBV7-3 and TRBJ2-1): GAGVSQTPSNKVTEKGKYVELRCDPISGHTALYWYRQSLGQGPEFLIYFQGTGAADDSGLPNDRFFAVRPEGSVSTLKIQRTERGDSAVYLCASSLTGWGNEQFFGPGTRLTVL.

This clonotype showed up just a few times. The chain uses TRBV6-2 or TRBV6-3 and TRBJ2-5; 7 nucleotides agree with TRBD2. From germline, CDR1 is MNHEY and CDR2 SVGEGT. J gave up 1 base and V 6 bases, and 5 bases lay outside the gene matches. The CDR3 consists of 14 residues. The CDR3: CASSPPSGQETQYF. In nucleotides, the CDR3 is TGTGCCAGCAGCCCGCCTAGCGGCCAAGAGACCCAGTACTTC.

This clonotype was observed at least ten times. This chain links TRBV10-1 with TRBJ1-3; D unresolved. This CDR3 spans 13 amino acids. CDR1 and CDR2 (germline): WNHNN, SYGVQD (reference sequence). V was trimmed by 6 bases and J by 2 bases, leaving 8 bases between them. In DNA form, the CDR3 reads TGCGCCAGCAGGGAGGGAGCTGGAAACACCATATATTTT. This encodes CASREGAGNTIYF.

The chain carries TRBV7-6 and TRBJ2-3; D could derive from TRBD1 or TRBD2 (5 bases each). The V gene's germline CDR1 is SGHVS and CDR2 FNYEAQ. Trimming cost V 0 bases and J 2 bases, with 12 bases left between them. The CDR3 has 16 amino acids. Here the CDR3 reads CASSLAGEGLTDTQYF. CDR3 sequence (DNA): TGTGCCAGCAGCTTAGCTGGTGAGGGGCTCACAGATACGCAGTATTTT.

The sample holds many counts of this clonotype. The chain recombines TRBV7-6 with TRBJ1-2; D remains ambiguous. The CDR3 runs 15 residues. With 1 base removed from V and 4 bases from J, the gap between germline ends came to 13 bases. The germline gives CDR1 SGHVS, CDR2 FNYEAQ. The DNA for the CDR3 is TGTGCCAGCAGCTTAGGCCCAGGCTCCCCCTATGGCTACACCTTC. It codes for CASSLGPGSPYGYTF. The whole variable domain, remainder taken from reference TRBV7-6 and TRBJ1-2, is GAGVSQSPRYKVTKRGQDVALRCDPISGHVSLYWYRQALGQGPEFLTYFNYEAQQDKSGLPNDRFSAERPEGSISTLTIQRTEQRDSAMYRCASSLGPGSPYGYTFGSGTRLTVV.

This sequence joins TRBV20-1 and TRBJ2-5; D call uncertain. The CDR3 covers 12 residues. V was shortened by 3 bases and J by 1 base, with 6 bases between the two germline ends. Germline CDR1 reads DFQATT; CDR2 reads SNEGSKA (reference sequence). CDR3 sequence: CSARSSQETQYF. CDR3 bases: TGCAGTGCTAGGTCCAGCCAAGAGACCCAGTACTTC.

This clonotype was seen ten or more times. The rearrangement joins TRBV10-3 to TRBJ2-7, with D possibly TRBD1 on 6 matching bases. V was pared by 2 bases and J by 5 bases, with 13 bases between. The CDR3 extends over 14 amino acids. Germline lookup yields CDR1 ENHRY and CDR2 SYGVKD. DNA for the CDR3: TGTGCCATCAGTGAGAGACAGGAGATCAACGAGCAGTACTTC. Protein product: CAISERQEINEQYF.

The chain carries TRBV11-2 and TRBJ2-2; D unresolved. The CDR3 is made up of 15 amino acids. Germline CDR1 reads SGHAT; CDR2 reads FQNNGV. Trimming removed 5 bases from V and 4 bases from J, with 14 bases in between. The CDR3: CASSQDVTFTGELFF. CDR3 coding DNA: TGTGCCAGCAGCCAAGACGTCACTTTCACCGGGGAGCTGTTTTTT. The variable domain in full, with the rest retrieved from reference TRBV11-2 and TRBJ2-2, is EAGVAQSPRYKIIEKRQSVAFWCNPISGHATLYWYQQILGQGPKLLIQFQNNGVVDDSQLPKDRFSAERLKGVDSTLKIQPAKLEDSAVYLCASSQDVTFTGELFFGEGSRLTVL.

This clonotype occurred many times. This chain connects TRBV5-4 to TRBJ2-3; 8 bases match TRBD2. CDR3 length: 15 amino acids. Trimming removed 4 bases from V and 6 bases from J; junction bases left unmatched: 10. Germline CDR1 SGHNT, CDR2 YYREEE (reference sequence). The CDR3 coding sequence is TGTGCCAGCAGCCCGGTAGCGGGGTCCGCGGATACGCAGTATTTT. This gives the protein CASSPVAGSADTQYF.

This clonotype showed up just a few times. The gene calls are TRBV7-9 and TRBJ1-1; no reliable D call. CDR1 and CDR2 (germline): SEHNR, FQNEAQ (reference sequence). V was shortened by 1 base and J by 8 bases, with 11 bases between the two germline ends. CDR3 size: 13 residues. Here the CDR3 DNA reads TGTGCCAGCAGCTTAGAGAAGGGCCCCGAAGCTTTCTTT. Its translation: CASSLEKGPEAFF.

This clonotype has at least ten counts. The chain carries TRBV7-6 and TRBJ2-2; D may be TRBD2 (6 bases). Trimming left V 5 bases short and J 4 bases short, with 14 bases between. The germline gives CDR1 SGHVS, CDR2 FNYEAQ. This CDR3 region has 15 residues. CDR3 amino acids: CASSPGGASTGELFF. The CDR3 DNA follows: TGTGCCAGCAGCCCAGGCGGGGCTAGCACCGGGGAGCTGTTTTTT. Complete variable domain (other parts from reference TRBV7-6 and TRBJ2-2): GAGVSQSPRYKVTKRGQDVALRCDPISGHVSLYWYRQALGQGPEFLTYFNYEAQQDKSGLPNDRFSAERPEGSISTLTIQRTEQRDSAMYRCASSPGGASTGELFFGEGSRLTVL.